These 32 T cell receptor beta chains share one sample of origin, sequenced in a study of spatial heterogeneity in lung cancer. Time point indicated: sample taken at primary tumor resection. The sequenced material consisted of unsorted whole RNA from tumor, nontumor lung or frozen PBMC. One entry per CDR3 protein results from TCRdb running MiXCR on the 5' RACE reads. The sample includes approximately 40,000 distinct CDR3 sequences, 6.5% to 8.5% of them seen just once. The starting material was PBMCs, obtained at surgery. These receptors were taken from a female donor with early-stage non-small cell lung cancer.

Many counts were recorded for this clonotype. In DNA, the CDR3 is TGTGCCACCAGTGCCCTGGGACACATAAACACCGGGGAGCTGTTTTTT. Amino acid sequence: CATSALGHINTGELFF. The chain couples TRBV24-1 to TRBJ2-2; maybe TRBD1 (6 bases). Germline values: CDR1 KGHDR, CDR2 SFDVKD. The CDR3 totals 16 residues. V was clipped by 5 bases and J by 2 bases, with 14 bases between them.

The rearrangement uses TRBV2 and TRBJ2-3, with D maybe TRBD2 (6 bases). The V end was cut by 6 bases, the J end by 4 bases, with 20 bases between. The length of the CDR3 is 16 residues. Germline-derived CDR1 and CDR2 are SNHLY and FYNNEI. The CDR3 bases are TGTGCCAGCAGCGACTTCAGAGGCTGGGAGGCAGATACGCAGTATTTT. Residues: CASSDFRGWEADTQYF.

The table lists this clonotype with many counts. The chain combines TRBV25-1 with TRBJ1-5; weak D call: TRBD1 (6 bases). CDR3 length equals 14 residues. CDR1 MGHDK and CDR2 SYGVNS come from the germline V gene. V was pared by 4 bases and J by 7 bases, with 14 bases between. The CDR3 loop is CASSGPGAGQPQHF. The CDR3 DNA reads TGTGCCAGCAGTGGTCCAGGGGCAGGGCAGCCCCAGCATTTT.

This clonotype was observed at least ten times. This rearrangement joins TRBV7-2 to TRBJ1-1; D call uncertain. Per germline, CDR1 SGHTA and CDR2 FQGNSA. The CDR3 consists of 14 residues. V shed 6 bases and J shed 8 bases, with 19 bases lying between them. The CDR3 region is CASSQRLGLREAFF. The CDR3 DNA reads TGTGCCAGCAGTCAAAGACTCGGACTGCGCGAAGCTTTCTTT.

This clonotype showed up many times. CDR3 in amino acids: CASSQGQLNTEAFF. CDR3 in DNA: TGCGCCAGCAGCCAAGGACAGTTGAACACTGAAGCTTTCTTT. V is TRBV4-1 and J is TRBJ1-1, with D perhaps TRBD1 (5 bases). The V gene lost 1 base and the J gene lost 0 bases, with 6 bases spanning the gap. The CDR3 runs to 14 residues. Germline loops: CDR1 MGHRA, CDR2 YSYEKL.

This clonotype was seen at least ten times. The chain carries TRBV7-3 and TRBJ1-1; 8 bases match TRBD1. V lost 1 base, J lost 3 bases, and 10 bases stayed unmatched. Germline lookup yields CDR1 SGHTA and CDR2 FQGTGA. The CDR3 runs 17 residues. CDR3 sequence: CASSLIISDRGDTEAFF. DNA of the CDR3: TGTGCCAGCAGCTTAATAATATCCGACAGGGGAGACACTGAAGCTTTCTTT.

This clonotype has ten or more counts. The chain links TRBV5-6 to TRBJ2-7, with 12 bases aligning to TRBD1. After removal of 4 bases from V and 3 bases from J, the junction contained 2 bases not matched to a gene. Germline CDR1 is SGHDT and CDR2 is YYEEEE. The CDR3 totals 14 residues. The CDR3 protein is CASSRDRGRYEQYF. CDR3 coding DNA: TGTGCCAGCAGCCGGGACAGGGGGCGCTACGAGCAGTACTTC.

The CDR3 region has the DNA TGTGCCAGCAGCAGGGGTCTAGCGGCCGGGGAGCTGTTTTTT. As protein: CASSRGLAAGELFF. This sequence joins TRBV11-2 and TRBJ2-2; TRBD2 aligns across 7 bases. In germline, CDR1 is SGHAT, CDR2 FQNNGV. V dropped 5 bases and J dropped 6; count of bases not matched to a gene: 6. The CDR3 extends over 14 amino acids. The entire variable domain, with the rest obtained from reference TRBV11-2 and TRBJ2-2, is as follows: EAGVAQSPRYKIIEKRQSVAFWCNPISGHATLYWYQQILGQGPKLLIQFQNNGVVDDSQLPKDRFSAERLKGVDSTLKIQPAKLEDSAVYLCASSRGLAAGELFFGEGSRLTVL.

There are a few counts of this clonotype. V gene TRBV11-3 combines with J gene TRBJ1-5; D ambiguous. Between the trimmed V and J ends, which lost 10 bases and 8 bases, there was a span of 9 bases. The CDR3 has 10 amino acids. The V gene's germline CDR1 is SGHNT and CDR2 YENEEA. The CDR3 loop reads CATPREPQHF. The CDR3 DNA reads as TGTGCCACCCCAAGGGAGCCCCAGCATTTT.

The genes are TRBV4-1 and TRBJ2-1, with D maybe TRBD1 (6 bases). V was clipped by 0 bases and J by 0 bases, with 9 bases between them. This CDR3 has 16 residues. CDR1 is MGHRA and CDR2 is YSYEKL in the germline V gene. Here the CDR3 reads CASSQDRGNSYNEQFF. The CDR3 nucleotides read TGCGCCAGCAGCCAAGATAGGGGGAACTCCTACAATGAGCAGTTCTTC.

The rearrangement links TRBV12-3 or TRBV12-4 to TRBJ1-2; no clear D. The CDR3 contains 13 residues. Trimming pared 3 bases from V and 4 bases from J, leaving 9 bases between. This CDR3 is CASSFGGGYGYTF. DNA of the CDR3: TGTGCCAGCAGTTTTGGAGGAGGCTATGGCTACACCTTC.

This clonotype has ten or more counts. The rearrangement joins TRBV6-2 or TRBV6-3 to TRBJ1-5; D is ambiguous. Looked up from germline, CDR1 is MNHEY and CDR2 is SVGEGT. The CDR3 runs to 14 residues. V shed 2 bases and J shed 4 bases, with 9 bases lying between them. CDR3 protein: CASSYLDGNQPQHF. CDR3 sequence (DNA): TGTGCCAGCAGTTACCTGGACGGTAATCAGCCCCAGCATTTT.

The chain employs TRBV5-5 and TRBJ2-2, with 9 bases lining up with TRBD1. Germline V gives CDR1 SGHKS, CDR2 YYEKEE (reference sequence). Trimming took 4 bases from V and 2 from J; bases not matched to a gene: 12. The CDR3 is made up of 18 amino acids. This CDR3 reads CASSLSYPGQGNTGELFF. CDR3 bases: TGTGCCAGCAGCCTATCATATCCGGGACAGGGTAACACCGGGGAGCTGTTTTTT.

Ten or more counts support this clonotype. The chain joins TRBV28 to TRBJ1-2, with D possibly TRBD1 on 5 matching bases. The CDR3 contains 18 residues. Trimming took 6 bases from V and 0 from J, leaving 23 bases between them. Per germline, CDR1 MDHEN and CDR2 SYDVKM. The CDR3 region is CASSRPARVTLANYGYTF. CDR3 coding DNA: TGTGCCAGCAGCCGCCCCGCCAGGGTCACATTAGCTAACTATGGCTACACCTTC.

This clonotype came up many times. The DNA of the CDR3 is TGTGCCAGCAGCTTTCCCAGTCGGGAGACCCAGTACTTC. Its protein is CASSFPSRETQYF. The rearrangement links TRBV11-2 to TRBJ2-5, with D unresolved. Per the germline V gene, CDR1 is SGHAT and CDR2 is FQNNGV. The CDR3 has 13 amino acids. V was shortened by 3 bases and J by 5 bases, with 10 bases between the two germline ends.

This clonotype was seen at least ten times. The gene calls are TRBV6-6 and TRBJ1-2; no clear D gene. The CDR3 is 13 amino acids. Trimming removed 4 bases from V and 8 bases from J, with 14 bases in between. CDR1 is MNHNY, CDR2 SVGAGI, per germline (reference sequence). CDR3 amino acids: CASSSYARSGYTF. CDR3 nucleotide sequence: TGTGCCAGCAGTTCGTATGCTAGGTCGGGCTACACCTTC.

The rearrangement joins TRBV20-1 to TRBJ2-3, with D perhaps matching TRBD2 (5 bases). V was trimmed by 6 bases and J by 2 bases, leaving 12 bases between them. Germline V gene lookup returns CDR1 DFQATT and CDR2 SNEGSKA (reference sequence). CDR3 length: 13 residues. CDR3 sequence (DNA): TGCAGTGCGCCAACTAGTCACACAGATACGCAGTATTTT. It yields the protein CSAPTSHTDTQYF.

This clonotype was found a few times. The chain combines TRBV5-1 with TRBJ2-3, with D possibly being TRBD1 (5 bases). CDR1 and CDR2 from the germline V gene are SGHRS and YFSETQ. The CDR3 has 15 residues. Trimming stripped 1 base from V and 4 bases from J, with 13 bases between. The CDR3 coding sequence is TGCGCCAGCAGCTTGAATCCCCAGGGCGCAGATACGCAGTATTTT. Translation: CASSLNPQGADTQYF.

Points on this clonotype: Here the CDR3 omits its conserved ending phenylalanine or tryptophan, so a read error is the likely source. V and J are TRBV7-9 and TRBJ1-6; no firm D call. The CDR3 runs 15 residues. Germline CDR1 reads SEHNR; CDR2 reads FQNEAQ (reference sequence). Trimming cost V 4 bases and J 1 base, with 8 bases left between them. The CDR3 sequence is CASSSGSSYNSPLHL. The CDR3 nucleotides read TGTGCCAGCAGCTCCGGGAGTTCCTATAATTCACCCCTCCACCTT.

This clonotype was counted at least ten times. This rearrangement joins TRBV7-3 to TRBJ2-3, with D perhaps matching TRBD1 (5 bases). V was pared by 6 bases and J by 0 bases, with 13 bases between. From germline, CDR1 is SGHTA and CDR2 FQGTGA. The CDR3 length is 15 residues. CDR3 sequence: CASRGKAGSTDTQYF. The CDR3 nucleotides are TGTGCCAGCAGGGGGAAGGCAGGGAGCACAGATACGCAGTATTTT.

This clonotype was counted many times. The genes are TRBV27 and TRBJ1-4, with D unclear. The germline V gene encodes CDR1 MNHEY and CDR2 SMNVEV (reference sequence). The CDR3 loop spans 15 amino acids. Deletions cut 2 bases from V and 0 bases from J, with 7 bases between. CDR3 nucleotide sequence: TGTGCCAGCAGTTTAAGGGCCGCAACTAATGAAAAACTGTTTTTT. Translated, it gives CASSLRAATNEKLFF.

Many counts were recorded for this clonotype. This chain uses TRBV19 with TRBJ2-4; 11 bases line up with TRBD2. The germline V gene encodes CDR1 LNHDA and CDR2 SQIVND (reference sequence). V lost 7 bases and J lost 2; bases outside the gene matches: 10. This CDR3 is 17 amino acids long. CDR3 loop: CASKLAGGRETKNIQYF. In DNA form, the CDR3 reads TGTGCCAGTAAGCTAGCGGGGGGTAGGGAAACCAAAAACATTCAGTACTTC.

As to this clonotype: One end of the junction is discordant with germline, which a read error may explain. The CDR3 nucleotides read TGTGCCAGGAGCTTAGGGGTGAACACTGAAGCTTTCTTT. Residues: CARSLGVNTEAFF. The J gene is TRBJ1-1, the V gene TRBV7-6; tentatively, D is TRBD1 (5 bases). CDR1 SGHVS and CDR2 FNYEAQ come from the germline V gene. The CDR3 extends over 13 amino acids.

This clonotype has at least ten counts. The J gene is TRBJ1-5, the V gene TRBV2; D uncertain. The CDR3 loop spans 14 amino acids. Germline V gene lookup returns CDR1 SNHLY and CDR2 FYNNEI. The ends were cut back, 9 bases at V and 1 base at J, with 13 bases in the middle. The CDR3 nucleotides are TGTGCCAGTTCCGGTTCTTGGAGCAATCAGCCCCAGCATTTT. Residues: CASSGSWSNQPQHF.

This clonotype was seen more than once but under ten times. V usage is TRBV5-1 and J usage is TRBJ1-4, with 7 bases identical to TRBD1. This CDR3 comprises 18 residues. Per germline, CDR1 SGHRS and CDR2 YFSETQ. V lost 2 bases and J lost 0; bases outside the gene matches: 10. This CDR3 reads CASSFGGTVGSTNEKLFF. CDR3 DNA: TGCGCCAGCAGCTTCGGAGGGACAGTGGGATCAACTAATGAAAAACTGTTTTTT.

This clonotype was observed at least ten times. CDR3 sequence reads: CASSTFPAKNIQYF. The CDR3 DNA follows: TGTGCCAGCAGTACATTCCCAGCCAAAAACATTCAGTACTTC. The chain recombines TRBV28 with TRBJ2-4, with D unresolved. Germline lookup yields CDR1 MDHEN and CDR2 SYDVKM. V was cut by 5 bases and J by 0 bases, with 8 bases left in between. CDR3 length: 14 amino acids.

This clonotype was counted at least ten times. This sequence joins TRBV4-1 and TRBJ2-3; 7 bases map to TRBD1. J gave up 0 bases and V 6 bases, and 9 bases lay outside the gene matches. The germline CDR1 and CDR2 sequences are MGHRA and YSYEKL. The CDR3 runs 16 residues. The CDR3 reads CASRAGDRSSTDTQYF. The CDR3 coding sequence is TGCGCCAGCAGAGCAGGGGACAGAAGTAGCACAGATACGCAGTATTTT.

This clonotype has more than one count but fewer than ten. J is TRBJ1-6 and V is TRBV7-9; D not resolved. Germline CDR1 SEHNR, CDR2 FQNEAQ (reference sequence). V lost 1 base and J 5 bases, leaving 9 bases between the germline ends. There are 15 residues in the CDR3. The CDR3 DNA reads TGTGCCAGCAGCTTAGGCGCCATCGATAATTCACCCCTCCACTTT. This sequence encodes CASSLGAIDNSPLHF.

This clonotype was recorded at least ten times. The chain links TRBV23-1 to TRBJ1-5, with D perhaps matching TRBD1 (5 bases). TRBV23-1 is annotated as an ORF whose role is uncertain. The germline V and J ends were trimmed by 3 bases and 6 bases, with 21 bases remaining between them. The CDR3 has 17 amino acids. CDR3 region: CASSHCPNGAHGQPQHF. CDR3 coding DNA: TGCGCCAGCAGTCATTGCCCAAACGGGGCCCATGGTCAGCCCCAGCATTTT.

This clonotype was counted many times. This rearrangement joins TRBV15 to TRBJ2-3; 9 bases are a match to TRBD2. Germline V gene data show CDR1 as LNHNV and CDR2 as YYDKDF (reference sequence). The CDR3 spans 14 residues. Trimming took 1 base from V and 4 from J; bases not matched to a gene: 0. CDR3 loop: CATSRGTSADTQYF. The CDR3 DNA follows: TGTGCCACCAGCAGAGGGACTAGCGCAGATACGCAGTATTTT.

This clonotype was observed a handful of times. The CDR3 spells CASSYGRPSSYNEQFF. DNA of the CDR3: TGTGCCAGCAGTTACGGGCGCCCCAGCTCCTACAATGAGCAGTTCTTC. This chain joins TRBV6-2 or TRBV6-3 and TRBJ2-1, with D unclear. The CDR3 contains 16 residues. The germline CDR1 and CDR2 sequences are MNHEY and SVGEGT. V lost 2 bases and J lost 0, with 11 bases in between.

This clonotype has more than one count but fewer than ten. The V call is TRBV14, the J call TRBJ2-3; D call uncertain. From germline, CDR1 is SGHDN and CDR2 FVKESK. Trimming removed 4 bases from V and 6 bases from J, with 11 bases in between. This CDR3 has 13 amino acids. The CDR3 loop is CASSRNVPDTQYF. The DNA for the CDR3 is TGTGCCAGCAGCCGGAATGTGCCCGATACGCAGTATTTT.